Below, 23 T cell receptor beta chains from the same sample are listed, as sequenced in a study of blood T cell repertoires in COVID-19. The table came from immunoSEQ multiplex PCR; TCRdb's copy has only in-frame clones and leaves some out. The data contain roughly 400,000 clones, about 88% of them seen just once; the ten biggest clones take up approximately 1.5%. The sequenced sample was PBMCs or T cells enriched from blood (not recorded which). All receptors derive from a woman aged 18-29 years who had been exposed to COVID-19.

The J gene is TRBJ2-1, the V gene TRBV6-5; 7 bases are shared with TRBD1. V shed 6 bases and J 3 bases; nucleotides not matched to a gene: 8. Germline V gene sequence: CDR1 MNHEY, CDR2 SVGAGI. CDR3 length equals 15 residues. Here the CDR3 reads CASRTGNAIYNEQFF. The DNA of the CDR3 is TGTGCCAGCAGGACAGGGAATGCAATCTACAATGAGCAGTTCTTC.

The chain links TRBV13 to TRBJ2-1; perhaps TRBD2 as D (6 bases). Germline V lookup: CDR1 PRHDT, CDR2 FYEKMQ (reference sequence). Trimming removed 5 bases at V and 4 bases at J, with 18 bases between. The CDR3 has 16 residues. CDR3: CASSAGRLFSYNEQFF. The CDR3 DNA sequence: TGTGCCAGCAGCGCTGGGAGGCTTTTCTCATACAATGAGCAGTTCTTC.

The chain joins TRBV27 to TRBJ1-3; 9 nucleotides agree with TRBD1. The J segment lost 5 bases and the V segment lost 6 bases, leaving 5 bases of the junction unmatched. The CDR3 extends over 14 amino acids. Germline values: CDR1 MNHEY, CDR2 SMNVEV (reference sequence). The CDR3 region is CASRGTGKRNTIYF. In nucleotides, the CDR3 is TGTGCCAGCAGAGGGACAGGGAAAAGAAACACCATATATTTT.

The chain employs TRBV4-2 and TRBJ1-5; D remains ambiguous. V lost 0 bases and J 0 bases, leaving 12 bases between the germline ends. The CDR3 runs 17 residues. Germline V lookup: CDR1 LGHNA, CDR2 YNFKEQ. CDR3 residues: CASSQDVPRYSNQPQHF. CDR3 DNA sequence: TGTGCCAGCAGCCAAGATGTCCCCAGGTATAGCAATCAGCCCCAGCATTTT.

This chain joins TRBV10-2 and TRBJ2-7; no clear D. Germline V gene sequence: CDR1 WSHSY, CDR2 SAAADI. Trimming shortened V by 6 bases and J by 5 bases, and 11 bases separated the two germline ends. There are 12 residues in the CDR3. The CDR3 spells CASSAVTNEQYF. In DNA form, the CDR3 reads TGCGCCAGCAGCGCAGTAACCAACGAGCAGTACTTC.

CDR3: CASSLWDSGKNIQYF. The DNA for the CDR3 is TGTGCCAGCAGTTTGTGGGACTCTGGCAAAAACATTCAGTACTTC. The chain has TRBV28 and TRBJ2-4, with a possible D match to TRBD2 (6 bases). The CDR3 is made up of 15 amino acids. With 3 bases removed from V and 3 bases from J, the gap between germline ends came to 12 bases. Per the germline V gene, CDR1 is MDHEN and CDR2 is SYDVKM.

The chain uses TRBV4-3 and TRBJ2-2; 7 bases agree with TRBD1. With 0 bases clipped from V and 4 bases from J, the junction kept 8 bases outside the gene matches. Germline-derived CDR1 and CDR2 are LGHNA and YSLEER. The CDR3 runs 17 residues. CDR3 loop: CASSQEPTGSGTGELFF. Here the CDR3 DNA reads TGCGCCAGCAGCCAAGAGCCGACAGGGTCGGGCACCGGGGAGCTGTTTTTT.

V is TRBV20-1 and J is TRBJ2-1, with 8 bases identical to TRBD2. With V trimmed by 3 bases and J by 0 bases, 10 bases remained unmatched. The CDR3 has 17 residues. CDR1 is DFQATT and CDR2 is SNEGSKA in the germline V gene (reference sequence). CDR3 amino acids: CSASRGSGISSYNEQFF. The CDR3 DNA reads as TGCAGTGCTAGTCGCGGTAGCGGGATAAGCTCCTACAATGAGCAGTTCTTC.

J is TRBJ2-5 and V is TRBV11-2; D may be TRBD1 (5 bases). The CDR3 sequence is 15 residues long. V shed 3 bases and J shed 0 bases, with 11 bases lying between them. Per germline, CDR1 SGHAT and CDR2 FQNNGV. The CDR3 nucleotides are TGTGCCAGCAGCTTCTCTCTAGGGGACCAAGAGACCCAGTACTTC. It is translated as CASSFSLGDQETQYF.

The rearrangement uses TRBV7-9 and TRBJ1-6; D is unresolved. The CDR3 is made up of 12 amino acids. V lost 1 base and J 8 bases, leaving 3 bases between the germline ends. Germline CDR1 and CDR2: SEHNR and FQNEAQ (reference sequence). The CDR3 nucleotides are TGTGCCAGCAGCTTAGGAGATTCACCCCTCCACTTT. It codes for CASSLGDSPLHF. Full variable domain (rest looked up from reference TRBV7-9 and TRBJ1-6): DTGVSQNPRHKITKRGQNVTFRCDPISEHNRLYWYRQTLGQGPEFLTYFQNEAQLEKSRLLSDRFSAERPKGSFSTLEIQRTEQGDSAMYLCASSLGDSPLHFGNGTRLTVT.

J is TRBJ2-7 and V is TRBV9, with a possible D match to TRBD1 (6 bases). In germline, CDR1 is SGDLS, CDR2 YYNGEE. The V gene lost 0 bases and the J gene lost 7 bases, with 14 bases spanning the gap. The CDR3 runs 14 residues. This CDR3 is CASSVVTGSGEQYF. In DNA, the CDR3 is TGTGCCAGCAGCGTAGTTACAGGGTCGGGGGAGCAGTACTTC.

The CDR3 DNA reads as TGTGCCAGCAGCGTAGATAGCGGGATTAGCACAGATACGCAGTATTTT. Its protein is CASSVDSGISTDTQYF. The chain employs TRBV7-6 and TRBJ2-3, with 8 bases matching TRBD2. This CDR3 is built from 16 residues. Trimming cost V 5 bases and J 0 bases; bases outside gene matches: 7. Germline CDR1 reads SGHVS; CDR2 reads FNYEAQ.

The genes are TRBV14 and TRBJ2-1, with D possibly TRBD2 on 6 matching bases. In germline, CDR1 is SGHDN, CDR2 FVKESK. The CDR3 is made up of 15 amino acids. The V end lost 0 bases, the J end lost 10 bases, and 16 bases lay between the germline ends. The CDR3 nucleotides are TGTGCCAGCAGCCAAGACGGGACTGGACACAGGGAGCAGTTCTTC. Its translation: CASSQDGTGHREQFF. The complete variable domain, with remaining parts taken from reference TRBV14 and TRBJ2-1, reads EAGVTQFPSHSVIEKGQTVTLRCDPISGHDNLYWYRRVMGKEIKFLLHFVKESKQDESGMPNNRFLAERTGGTYSTLKVQPAELEDSGVYFCASSQDGTGHREQFFGPGTRLTVL.

The chain uses TRBV4-2 and TRBJ2-7; no definite D call. There are 13 residues in the CDR3. V gave up 0 bases and J gave up 1 base, with 4 bases separating them. The germline gives CDR1 LGHNA, CDR2 YNFKEQ. The DNA of the CDR3 is TGTGCCAGCAGCCAAGATTATTCCTACGAGCAGTACTTC. This encodes CASSQDYSYEQYF.

The genes are TRBV7-9 and TRBJ1-6; a weak D match, TRBD1 (6 bases). This CDR3 comprises 15 residues. Germline CDR1 is SEHNR and CDR2 is FQNEAQ (reference sequence). The ends were cut back, 2 bases at V and 6 bases at J, with 11 bases in the middle. The CDR3 DNA sequence: TGTGCCAGCAGCTTACGTGCAGGGGCTAATTCACCCCTCCACTTT. Translating it yields CASSLRAGANSPLHF.

The rearrangement links TRBV28 to TRBJ1-5, with 8 bases fitting TRBD1. CDR3 length equals 14 residues. The germline gives CDR1 MDHEN, CDR2 SYDVKM. Unmatched junction bases numbered 2, after V lost 5 bases and J lost 2 bases. The chain's CDR3 is CASSPRGRNQPQHF. The CDR3 nucleotides read TGTGCCAGCAGTCCCAGGGGGCGCAATCAGCCCCAGCATTTT.

The chain carries TRBV19 and TRBJ1-5, with 10 bases lining up with TRBD1. The CDR3 length is 16 residues. In germline, CDR1 is LNHDA, CDR2 SQIVND (reference sequence). V lost 4 bases, J lost 6 bases, and 9 bases stayed unmatched. The CDR3, as DNA: TGTGCCAGTAGTACCCGGAGGGACAGGGGATCTCAGCCCCAGCATTTT. It specifies CASSTRRDRGSQPQHF.

The chain is built from TRBV29-1 and TRBJ2-7, with TRBD1 matching 10 bases. V lost 1 base and J lost 5; bases outside the gene matches: 8. Germline assignment: CDR1 SQVTM and CDR2 ANQGSEA. The CDR3 runs 15 residues. CDR3 sequence: CSVEAPGQGFHEQYF. The CDR3 DNA follows: TGCAGCGTTGAAGCCCCGGGACAGGGGTTCCACGAGCAGTACTTC.

The CDR3 reads CASSRTDRSNEQYF. CDR3 DNA sequence: TGTGCCAGCTCTCGAACGGACAGGTCGAACGAGCAGTACTTC. This chain joins TRBV18 and TRBJ2-7, with 7 nucleotides matching TRBD1. CDR1 and CDR2 from the germline V gene are KGHSH and LQKENI. This CDR3 comprises 14 residues. V was pared by 6 bases and J by 5 bases, with 10 bases of the junction left unmatched.

The chain recombines TRBV3-1 (or the pseudogene TRBV3-2) with TRBJ2-1, with 9 bases matching TRBD2. With V trimmed by 4 bases and J by 9 bases, 10 bases remained unmatched. The CDR3 is 15 amino acids. Germline V gene data show CDR1 as LGHDT and CDR2 as YNNKEL (reference sequence). As DNA, the CDR3 is TGTGCCAGCAGCCCCCCGCGGGGGGGCATTAGTGAGCAGTTCTTC. This translates into CASSPPRGGISEQFF.

The rearrangement links TRBV6-5 to TRBJ1-6; D call uncertain. The CDR3 is made up of 11 amino acids. In germline, CDR1 is MNHEY, CDR2 SVGAGI. The ends were cut back, 6 bases at V and 13 bases at J, with 10 bases in the middle. The DNA for the CDR3 is TGTGCCAGCAGCATACGGAGCCCCCTCCACTTT. It codes for CASSIRSPLHF.

The chain couples TRBV11-1 to TRBJ2-5; 7 nucleotides align to TRBD2. This CDR3 has 15 residues. J lost 1 base, V lost 3 bases, and 5 bases had no gene match. Per germline, CDR1 SGHAT and CDR2 FQDESV (reference sequence). This CDR3 reads CASSLGLNAQETQYF. The CDR3 nucleotides read TGTGCCAGCAGCTTGGGACTAAATGCCCAAGAGACCCAGTACTTC.

A word on this clone: The junction and the germline gene differ at one end; a read error may be behind it. J is TRBJ1-5 and V is TRBV19, with 7 bases matching TRBD1. The CDR3 covers 16 residues. Germline V gene sequence: CDR1 LNHDA, CDR2 SQIVND (reference sequence). The CDR3 nucleotides read TGTGCCAGTAGTATAGACAGGGGGACTTCCAATCATCCCCAGCATTTT. Translating gives CASSIDRGTSNHPQHF.